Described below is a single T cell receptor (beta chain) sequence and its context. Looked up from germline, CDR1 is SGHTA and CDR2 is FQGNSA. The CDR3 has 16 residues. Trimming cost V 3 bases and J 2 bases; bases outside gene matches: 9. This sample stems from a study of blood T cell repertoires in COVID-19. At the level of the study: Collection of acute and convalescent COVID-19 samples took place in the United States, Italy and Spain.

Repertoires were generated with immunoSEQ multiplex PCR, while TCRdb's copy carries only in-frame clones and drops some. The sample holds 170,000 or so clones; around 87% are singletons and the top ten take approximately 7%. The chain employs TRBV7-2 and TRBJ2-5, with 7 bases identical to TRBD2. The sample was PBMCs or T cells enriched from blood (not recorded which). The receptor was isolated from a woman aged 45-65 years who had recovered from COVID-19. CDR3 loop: CASSFGPVSGQETQYF. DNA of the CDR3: TGTGCCAGCAGCTTCGGGCCCGTTAGCGGGCAAGAGACCCAGTACTTC.